This is a list of T cell receptor beta chains from one sample in a study of T-cell memory formation after mild COVID-19. TCRdb recomputed calls from the 5' RACE reads with MiXCR, one row per CDR3 protein. The table records about 100,000 distinct CDR3 sequences, around 10% of them present only once. The sample comprised PBMCs or a T cell subset sorted from them (not recorded which). The receptors here all came from a man aged 18 to 35 who had mild COVID-19 (a few samples of this study predate the infection). Cell type and time point are not known. CDR3s include the opening cysteine and the closing phenylalanine or tryptophan. A D gene is named only where the DNA matches it firmly. Clone size appears in some rows only: once, few, many, or a class for an expanded clone.

many	14	TRBJ2-7	-	TRBV7-9	TGTGCCAGCAGCTTACCCCCCAAGATCTACGAGCAGTACTTC	CASSLPPKIYEQYF
-	14	TRBJ1-1	-	TRBV6-5	TGTGCCAGCAGTTACTCCGTAGCCAACACTGAAGCTTTCTTT	CASSYSVANTEAFF
-	13	TRBJ2-5	-	TRBV11-2	TGTGCCAGCAGCACCGGGCCAGGGGAGACCCAGTACTTC	CASSTGPGETQYF
many	15	TRBJ2-1	-	TRBV25-1	TGTGCCAGCAGTTTACAGGGAAACTCCTACAATGAGCAGTTCTTC	CASSLQGNSYNEQFF
few	14	TRBJ1-5	TRBD1	TRBV6-6	TGTGCCAGCAGTTCTGCAGGGGGCGATCAGCCCCAGCATTTT	CASSSAGGDQPQHF
once	12	TRBJ1-5	-	TRBV19	TGTGCCAGTAGAAGCGGCAATCAGCCCCAGCATTTT	CASRSGNQPQHF
-	12	TRBJ1-2	-	TRBV12-3/TRBV12-4	TGTGCCAGCAGTGACGGGGGAGGGGGCTACACCTTC	CASSDGGGGYTF
-	15	TRBJ2-7	TRBD1	TRBV20-1	TGCAGTGCTAGAGATCAAGGACAGGGACGTCTCGAGCAGTACTTC	CSARDQGQGRLEQYF
few	16	TRBJ2-1	-	TRBV10-3	TGTGCCATCAGTACGATGGACAGAAGCTCCTACAATGAGCAGTTCTTC	CAISTMDRSSYNEQFF
few	16	TRBJ2-7	-	TRBV27	TGTGCCAGCAGTTTATCCCCGTGGGGTTCCGACGACGAGCAGTACTTC	CASSLSPWGSDDEQYF
-	14	TRBJ1-1	-	TRBV7-9	TGTGCCAGCAGCCCGGACCTATCGCCTGGGGAAGCTTTCTTT	CASSPDLSPGEAFF
-	14	TRBJ2-1	TRBD2	TRBV12-3/TRBV12-4	TGTGCCAGCAGCAATGGCGCGGGAGACAATGAGCAGTTCTTC	CASSNGAGDNEQFF
many	14	TRBJ2-3	-	TRBV27	TGTGCCAGCAGTTTATCAGCTAGCACAGATACGCAGTATTTT	CASSLSASTDTQYF
few	15	TRBJ1-5	-	TRBV6-1	TGTGCCAGCAGTGAAAGGGCAGAGTACGTGGTGGCCCAGCATTTT	CASSERAEYVVAQHF
few	14	TRBJ2-1	-	TRBV18	TGTGCCAGCTCACCGTCGGGAGAGATCAATGAGCAGTTCTTC	CASSPSGEINEQFF
-	17	TRBJ2-5	TRBD2	TRBV4-1	TGCGCCAGCAGCCAGGGAACTAGCGGGGAGTACCAAGAGACCCAGTACTTC	CASSQGTSGEYQETQYF
-	13	TRBJ2-1	TRBD2	TRBV6-5	TGTGCCACCGCTAGCGGGGCCTACAATGAGCAGTTCTTC	CATASGAYNEQFF
many	15	TRBJ2-1	TRBD1	TRBV9	TGTGCCAGCAGCCCAGGGGGCATTCGTCTCGATGAGCAGTTCTTC	CASSPGGIRLDEQFF
few	15	TRBJ2-3	-	TRBV27	TGTGCCAGCAGTATGGTTCGCGGAAGCACAGATACGCAGTATTTT	CASSMVRGSTDTQYF
few	16	TRBJ2-3	-	TRBV12-5	TGTGCTAGTGGTTCACACCTCGGGACGGCCACAGATACGCAGTATTTT	CASGSHLGTATDTQYF
-	16	TRBJ1-6	-	TRBV6-6	TGTGCCAGCAGCCCCCCCCGGGGACGCGATAATTCACCCCTCCACTTT	CASSPPRGRDNSPLHF
few	13	TRBJ2-1	-	TRBV5-1	TGCGCCAGCAGCTTGGCCGTCAACAATGAGCAGTTCTTC	CASSLAVNNEQFF
-	13	TRBJ2-3	-	TRBV28	TGTGCCAGCACTATAGCGGGCACAGATACGCAGTATTTT	CASTIAGTDTQYF
-	15	TRBJ2-3	TRBD2	TRBV12-3/TRBV12-4	TGTGCCAGCAGTAATATAGCGGGGGGAAGAGATACGCAGTATTTT	CASSNIAGGRDTQYF
-	15	TRBJ1-4	-	TRBV27	TGTGCCAGCAGTTTGGGGGGAGGAGGTAATGAAAAACTGTTTTTT	CASSLGGGGNEKLFF
-	15	TRBJ2-1	TRBD2	TRBV6-5	TGTGCCAGCAGCCCGCTAGCGGGGGGAGGCAATGAGCAGTTCTTC	CASSPLAGGGNEQFF
-	14	TRBJ1-1	-	TRBV27	TGTGCCAGCAACGCCGGACCCAAGGGGACTGAAGCTTTCTTT	CASNAGPKGTEAFF
-	14	TRBJ2-3	-	TRBV6-5	TGTGCCAGCAGTTACGGGCCGGGCACAGATACGCAGTATTTT	CASSYGPGTDTQYF
many	12	TRBJ1-1	-	TRBV5-1	TGCGCCAGCAGCCAGGACAGCCCTGAAGCTTTCTTT	CASSQDSPEAFF
few	11	TRBJ1-2	-	TRBV5-4	TGTGCCAGCAGCTTACAGGGAACCTACACCTTC	CASSLQGTYTF
-	13	TRBJ2-5	-	TRBV29-1	TGCAGCGTTGGTACCCCCTACCAAGAGACCCAGTACTTC	CSVGTPYQETQYF
few	11	TRBJ2-1	-	TRBV30	TGTGCCTGGAGTCAGAACAATGAGCAGTTCTTC	CAWSQNNEQFF
many	15	TRBJ1-6	-	TRBV12-3/TRBV12-4	TGTGCCAGCAGTTTGGCTAGCTCCTATAATTCACCCCTCCACTTT	CASSLASSYNSPLHF
few	15	TRBJ2-3	TRBD1	TRBV6-4	TGTGCCAGCAGAACCGACAGGGGTGGCACAGATACGCAGTATTTT	CASRTDRGGTDTQYF
few	16	TRBJ2-1	TRBD1	TRBV7-9	TGTGCCAGCAGTTTCTTACAGGGGGCGCTTATTTTTGAGCAGTTCTTC	CASSFLQGALIFEQFF
-	13	TRBJ1-1	-	TRBV7-9	TGTGCCAGCAGCTCAACATCAAGCACTGAAGCTTTCTTT	CASSSTSSTEAFF
few	15	TRBJ1-4	-	TRBV7-9	TGTGCCAGCAGCGCGAACAGGGCCAGAAATGAAAAACTGTTTTTT	CASSANRARNEKLFF
-	14	TRBJ2-3	-	TRBV12-3/TRBV12-4	TGTGCCAGCAGTACCCTGTTTGCGGCAGATACGCAGTATTTT	CASSTLFAADTQYF
many	15	TRBJ1-5	-	TRBV4-2	TGTGCCAGCAGCCAAGTTGAGTCAGGCAATCAGCCCCAGCATTTT	CASSQVESGNQPQHF
few	15	TRBJ2-1	TRBD2	TRBV7-2	TGTGCCAGCAGCCCCCGACTAGCGGACGACAATGAGCAGTTCTTC	CASSPRLADDNEQFF
-	13	TRBJ1-2	-	TRBV12-3/TRBV12-4	TGTGCCAGCGAAGGGGAACGGGCCTATGGCTACACCTTC	CASEGERAYGYTF
-	13	TRBJ1-1	-	TRBV27	TGTGCCAGCAGTTTTGGGCTAAACACTGAAGCTTTCTTT	CASSFGLNTEAFF
-	16	TRBJ2-3	TRBD1	TRBV7-9	TGTGCCAGCAGCTTAAGCGGACAGGGGGCTGAAGATACGCAGTATTTT	CASSLSGQGAEDTQYF
few	15	TRBJ1-5	TRBD1	TRBV9	TGTGCCAGCAGCGAAACAGGGGATAGCAATCAGCCCCAGCATTTT	CASSETGDSNQPQHF
-	15	TRBJ1-5	-	TRBV12-3/TRBV12-4	TGTGCCAGCAGTCAGTATTCAGAGGCCAATCAGCCCCAGCATTTT	CASSQYSEANQPQHF
-	16	TRBJ2-5	TRBD2	TRBV7-9	TGTGCCAGCAGCGGGGGGACTAGCGGAAACCAAGAGACCCAGTACTTC	CASSGGTSGNQETQYF